This T cell receptor beta chain was documented in a study of cytomegalovirus exposure and HLA in healthy donors. CDR1 MNHEY and CDR2 SMNVEV come from the germline V gene (reference sequence). V gave up 0 bases and J gave up 11 bases, with 11 bases separating them. The CDR3 totals 14 residues. About this clone itself: Its antigen is currently unknown.

PCR primers comprised 60 Vbeta and 13 Jbeta primers. Profiling relied on immunoSEQ multiplex PCR, and the TCRdb table lists in-frame clones only, not all of them. The data show roughly 150,000 clones, under 85% seen once. Study-level results: A previous analysis found most TCR beta V segments productive roughly 87% or roughly 30% of the time. What a later analysis showed was that several of the most significant clusters appeared linked to common viral pathogens.

Each donor was healthy, and each was a bone marrow donor. J is TRBJ1-6 and V is TRBV27; D gene uncertain. The TCR originated in a woman between 18 and 29 years old in good health and CMV-seropositive. Sequenced: PBMCs. CDR3 loop: CASSLSKRLTPLHF. The DNA for the CDR3 is TGTGCCAGCAGTTTATCGAAGAGACTTACACCCCTCCACTTT.